These 4 T cell receptor beta chains originate from one sample sequenced in a study of T cell responses to AZD1222 COVID-19 vaccine. Data came from immunoSEQ multiplex PCR; TCRdb stores just in-frame clones and leaves some out. Here the sample spans approximately 150,000 clones, around 90% being singletons. Specimen: peripheral blood, collected 28 days after the second AZD1222 dose. Every receptor here comes from an adult who received the AZD1222 COVID-19 vaccine.

This rearrangement joins TRBV5-5 to TRBJ1-1; 12 bases fit TRBD1. The CDR3 covers 17 residues. CDR1 is SGHKS, CDR2 YYEKEE, per germline (reference sequence). With V trimmed by 2 bases and J by 1 base, 6 bases remained unmatched. The CDR3 nucleotides read TGTGCCAGCAGCTTCCCCGGGACAGGGGGCAGGAACACTGAAGCTTTCTTT. The encoded protein is CASSFPGTGGRNTEAFF.

The V and J genes are TRBV12-5 and TRBJ2-2; no definite D call. The CDR3 length is 14 residues. Trimming shortened V by 3 bases and J by 4 bases, and 9 bases separated the two germline ends. Germline CDR1 is LGHNT and CDR2 is FRNRAP. This chain's CDR3 is CASGFEVGTGELFF. The CDR3 coding sequence is TGTGCTAGTGGTTTTGAGGTGGGCACCGGGGAGCTGTTTTTT.

The rearrangement uses TRBV10-3 and TRBJ2-7, with D unclear. The germline CDR1 and CDR2 sequences are ENHRY and SYGVKD. This CDR3 is 14 amino acids long. Between the trimmed V and J ends, which lost 3 bases and 2 bases, there was a span of 11 bases. The CDR3 region has the DNA TGTGCCATCAGTGATAGGAACACGCCCTACGAGCAGTACTTC. Protein: CAISDRNTPYEQYF.

V and J are TRBV28 and TRBJ2-7; perhaps TRBD1 as D (6 bases). Germline V CDR1 and CDR2: MDHEN, SYDVKM. V was shortened by 6 bases and J by 7 bases, with 10 bases between the two germline ends. CDR3 length: 11 residues. The DNA for the CDR3 is TGTGCCAGCAGGGAAAGGGGGGAGCAGTACTTC. Its protein product is CASRERGEQYF. The complete variable domain, with remaining parts taken from reference TRBV28 and TRBJ2-7, reads DVKVTQSSRYLVKRTGEKVFLECVQDMDHENMFWYRQDPGLGLRLIYFSYDVKMKEKGDIPEGYSVSREKKERFSLILESASTNQTSMYLCASRERGEQYFGPGTRLTVT.